The clone carrying this T cell receptor beta chain was picked up a small number of times. Its antigen is currently unknown. PCR involved 60 Vbeta and 13 Jbeta primers. Using immunoSEQ multiplex PCR, the repertoire was profiled, and TCRdb retains in-frame clones only, with some absent. The profile covers tens of thousands of clones, with more than 65% appearing a single time and 10% taken by the ten largest. The data were obtained in a study of cytomegalovirus exposure and HLA in healthy donors. The study's findings and limits: According to an earlier analysis, most TCR beta V segments yielded productive rearrangements about 90% or about 30% of the time. Reports state that TCR beta sequences accurately predicted most subjects' HLA-A and HLA-B alleles. Reports described diagnosis of cytomegalovirus status by the classifier as highly specific and sensitive. Analysis was performed later, and it showed HLA-associated TCR beta chains to be more clonally expanded than equally common others.

This CDR3 is built from 15 residues. V gave up 5 bases and J gave up 3 bases; unmatched junction bases: 8. Per germline, CDR1 SGHTA and CDR2 FQGTGA. This rearrangement joins TRBV7-3 to TRBJ2-5; 8 bases line up with TRBD1. The TCR was taken from a human donor in good health. The sequenced sample consisted of PBMCs. The DNA for the CDR3 is TGTGCCAGCAGCCAAGGACAGGGCAGGGAAGAGACCCAGTACTTC. Amino acid sequence: CASSQGQGREETQYF.